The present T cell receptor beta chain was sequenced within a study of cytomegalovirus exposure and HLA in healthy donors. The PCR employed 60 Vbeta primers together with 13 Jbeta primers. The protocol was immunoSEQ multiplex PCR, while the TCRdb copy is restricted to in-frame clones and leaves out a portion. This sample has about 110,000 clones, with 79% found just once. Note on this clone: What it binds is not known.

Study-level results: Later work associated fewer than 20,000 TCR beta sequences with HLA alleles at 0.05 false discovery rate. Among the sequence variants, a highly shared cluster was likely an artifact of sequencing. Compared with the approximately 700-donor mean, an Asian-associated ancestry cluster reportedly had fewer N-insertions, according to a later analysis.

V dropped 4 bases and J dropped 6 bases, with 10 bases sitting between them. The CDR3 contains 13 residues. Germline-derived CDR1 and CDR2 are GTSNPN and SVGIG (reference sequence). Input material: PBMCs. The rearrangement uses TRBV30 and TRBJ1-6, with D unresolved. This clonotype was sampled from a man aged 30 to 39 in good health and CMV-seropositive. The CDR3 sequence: CAWTVGGNSPLHF. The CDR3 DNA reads TGTGCCTGGACGGTTGGAGGTAATTCACCCCTCCACTTT.